The clone carrying this T cell receptor (beta chain) was observed at least ten times. Antigen specificity is unknown. These data originate in a study of response to subunit inactivated influenza vaccine. Germline assignment: CDR1 DFQATT and CDR2 SNEGSKA (reference sequence). The CDR3 runs to 12 residues. V lost 3 bases, J lost 4 bases, and 10 bases lay in between. General study results and limits: Few new T cells, the authors suggested, are recruited by each seasonal influenza vaccination.

TCRdb reanalysed the RT-PCR reads using MiXCR and keeps one entry per CDR3 protein. The sample shows around 570,000 distinct CDR3 sequences, less than 10% of them seen only once. Here the sequenced sample was PBMCs from blood, taken less than 30 months after vaccination. The sequence was obtained from a man aged 50-75 years who received an inactivated influenza vaccine. V usage is TRBV20-1 and J usage is TRBJ2-7; D not certain. CDR3 amino acids: CSASAPSYEQYF. CDR3 nucleotides: TGCAGTGCTAGTGCCCCCTCGTACGAGCAGTACTTC.